One sample yielded the 31 T cell receptor beta chains listed below, sequenced in a study of human T cells and chemical hapten exposure. TCRdb processed the RACE reads anew with MiXCR; each CDR3 protein has one entry. The sample consists of tens of thousands of distinct CDR3 sequences, roughly 11% of them appearing once. Sample time point: pre-sensitization, week 0. Treatment: therapeutic diphenylcyclopropenone sensitization with weekly scalp DPC. The material was whole blood, obtained in connection with sensitization to the hapten diphenylcyclopropenone (DPC). These receptors were taken from a woman aged 45-59 years with alopecia areata. Some clones in this sample may be carry-over from other donors' samples.

This clonotype was detected many times. The rearrangement joins TRBV2 to TRBJ2-1; 8 bases agree with TRBD2. V lost 7 bases, J lost 4 bases, and 15 bases stayed unmatched. Per germline, CDR1 SNHLY and CDR2 FYNNEI. CDR3 length equals 17 residues. CDR3 in DNA: TGTGCCAGCATTGGGCTAGCGGGTGGCGGGCTTTACAATGAGCAGTTCTTC. Translated: CASIGLAGGGLYNEQFF.

This clonotype has a count of ten or more. The rearrangement links TRBV20-1 to TRBJ2-3; D is possibly TRBD1 (5 bases). CDR3 length: 16 amino acids. The germline CDR1 and CDR2 sequences are DFQATT and SNEGSKA (reference sequence). Between the trimmed V and J ends, which lost 0 bases and 1 base, there was a span of 14 bases. Here the CDR3 reads CSARDGADVGTDTQYF. CDR3 sequence (DNA): TGCAGTGCTAGAGATGGGGCGGACGTAGGCACAGATACGCAGTATTTT.

The chain has TRBV19 and TRBJ1-5; TRBD1 might be the D (6 bases). The length of the CDR3 is 15 residues. Trimming removed 6 bases from V and 0 bases from J, with 12 bases in between. Germline V gene lookup returns CDR1 LNHDA and CDR2 SQIVND (reference sequence). For the CDR3, the DNA is TGTGCCAGTAGACAGGGATCATATAGCAATCAGCCCCAGCATTTT. As protein: CASRQGSYSNQPQHF. Drawing the rest from reference TRBV19 and TRBJ1-5, the complete variable domain is DGGITQSPKYLFRKEGQNVTLSCEQNLNHDAMYWYRQDPGQGLRLIYYSQIVNDFQKGDIAEGYSVSREKKESFPLTVTSAQKNPTAFYLCASRQGSYSNQPQHFGDGTRLSIL.

In this sample, this clonotype turned up many times. The CDR3 here is CASSPKKGLPSGDTQYF. The CDR3 DNA sequence: TGTGCCAGCAGCCCCAAAAAGGGACTTCCCTCGGGGGATACGCAGTATTTT. The rearrangement links TRBV7-2 to TRBJ2-3, with D tentatively TRBD2 (6 bases). Looked up from germline, CDR1 is SGHTA and CDR2 is FQGNSA. CDR3 length: 17 amino acids. Trimming removed 5 bases from V and 6 bases from J, with 24 bases in between.

In its sample, this clonotype was seen many times. V is TRBV24-1 and J is TRBJ1-1; D gene uncertain. This CDR3 has 15 residues. Germline CDR1 and CDR2: KGHDR and SFDVKD. Trimming took off 3 bases at V and 7 bases at J, with 17 bases between the two ends. In DNA form, the CDR3 reads TGTGCCACCAGTGATACCTCACGGGCAGGAGGTGAAGCTTTCTTT. Translated: CATSDTSRAGGEAFF.

This clonotype has ten or more counts. V is TRBV4-2 and J is TRBJ1-3, with no clear D. Trimming pared 4 bases from V and 0 bases from J, leaving 10 bases between. Germline V gene sequence: CDR1 LGHNA, CDR2 YNFKEQ. This CDR3 is 15 amino acids long. The CDR3 DNA reads as TGTGCCAGCAGCCGCGTAGTTGACTCTGGAAACACCATATATTTT. Amino acid sequence: CASSRVVDSGNTIYF.

This clonotype came up a few times. This chain joins TRBV28 and TRBJ2-5, with TRBD2 identical over 14 bases. Germline-derived CDR1 and CDR2 are MDHEN and SYDVKM. CDR3 length: 15 amino acids. V was pared by 5 bases and J by 3 bases, with 2 bases of the junction left unmatched. The CDR3 nucleotides read TGTGCCAGCAGTAAGGGACTAGCGGGAGAAGAGACCCAGTACTTC. This codes for CASSKGLAGEETQYF.

In this sample, this clonotype turned up many times. V and J are TRBV5-1 and TRBJ1-1; tentative D call: TRBD1 (5 bases). Germline V gives CDR1 SGHRS, CDR2 YFSETQ. The CDR3 totals 16 residues. The V gene lost 3 bases and the J gene lost 5 bases, with 20 bases spanning the gap. This chain's CDR3 is CASSSGIRSGGTEAFF. In DNA, the CDR3 is TGCGCCAGCAGCTCAGGAATACGAAGTGGGGGGACTGAAGCTTTCTTT.

In its sample, this clonotype was seen many times. The chain recombines TRBV19 with TRBJ1-4, with 8 bases identical to TRBD1. V shed 8 bases, J shed 6 bases, and the junction held 8 bases outside the gene matches. This CDR3 is 14 amino acids long. Germline loops: CDR1 LNHDA, CDR2 SQIVND (reference sequence). The CDR3 DNA is TGTGCCAGTTCCCCAGGGACAGGTCATGAAAAACTGTTTTTT. It codes for CASSPGTGHEKLFF.

In this sample, this clonotype turned up a few times. This rearrangement joins TRBV7-2 to TRBJ2-3; 8 bases agree with TRBD1. V dropped 5 bases and J dropped 2; count of bases not matched to a gene: 6. Per germline, CDR1 SGHTA and CDR2 FQGNSA. CDR3 length: 15 amino acids. This CDR3 is CASSLDRGPTDTQYF. For the CDR3, the DNA is TGTGCCAGCAGCCTAGACAGGGGTCCCACAGATACGCAGTATTTT.

This clonotype turned up a few times. The chain has TRBV7-2 and TRBJ1-2, with 9 bases fitting TRBD1. Germline values: CDR1 SGHTA, CDR2 FQGNSA. V shed 2 bases, J shed 1 base, and the junction held 5 bases outside the gene matches. The CDR3 loop spans 16 amino acids. The CDR3 nucleotides are TGTGCCAGCAGCTTATGGACAGGGGAATTTAACTATGGCTACACCTTC. The encoded protein is CASSLWTGEFNYGYTF.

This clonotype was counted many times. The chain carries TRBV7-9 and TRBJ2-3; D unclear. This CDR3 contains 12 residues. Germline CDR1 reads SEHNR; CDR2 reads FQNEAQ (reference sequence). V was pared by 4 bases and J by 1 base, with 3 bases between. CDR3 protein: CASSSRTDTQYF. The CDR3 coding sequence is TGTGCCAGCAGCTCCCGCACAGATACGCAGTATTTT. Full variable domain (missing parts from reference TRBV7-9 and TRBJ2-3): DTGVSQNPRHKITKRGQNVTFRCDPISEHNRLYWYRQTLGQGPEFLTYFQNEAQLEKSRLLSDRFSAERPKGSFSTLEIQRTEQGDSAMYLCASSSRTDTQYFGPGTRLTVL.

This clonotype was found many times. The genes are TRBV18 and TRBJ2-7; D is perhaps TRBD2 (6 bases). This CDR3 comprises 14 residues. V was cut by 4 bases and J by 5 bases, with 15 bases left in between. CDR1 and CDR2 (germline): KGHSH, LQKENI. The CDR3 sequence: CASSRTVGRHEQYF. The DNA of the CDR3 is TGTGCCAGCTCACGAACGGTTGGGAGGCACGAGCAGTACTTC.

The J gene is TRBJ1-2, the V gene TRBV5-1; 9 positions agree with TRBD1. CDR1 and CDR2 (germline): SGHRS, YFSETQ. Trimming removed 0 bases from V and 7 bases from J; junction bases left unmatched: 4. This CDR3 region has 14 residues. In DNA, the CDR3 is TGCGCCAGCAGCTTGGACAGGGGGCGAGGTGGCTACACCTTC. This encodes CASSLDRGRGGYTF.

This clonotype showed up just a few times. The chain is built from TRBV7-2 and TRBJ2-1, with TRBD2 matching over 13 bases. The CDR3 has 15 residues. Trimming at V came to 5 bases and at J to 8 bases, leaving 6 bases not matched to a gene. Germline assignment: CDR1 SGHTA and CDR2 FQGNSA. The chain's CDR3 is CASSKGLAGLDEQFF. The DNA of the CDR3 is TGTGCCAGCAGCAAGGGACTAGCGGGATTAGATGAGCAGTTCTTC.

This clonotype showed up many times. The DNA for the CDR3 is TGTGCCAGCAGCTTAGGTACAGGCCTCGGAGATACGCAGTATTTT. It codes for CASSLGTGLGDTQYF. The chain employs TRBV7-9 and TRBJ2-3; D may be TRBD1 (5 bases). Per the germline V gene, CDR1 is SEHNR and CDR2 is FQNEAQ (reference sequence). The CDR3 consists of 15 residues. Trimming shortened V by 1 base and J by 5 bases, and 13 bases separated the two germline ends.

A word on this clonotype: A junction boundary mismatches the germline segment, possibly from a read error. The V and J genes are TRBV29-1 and TRBJ1-5; no clear D gene. The length of the CDR3 is 12 residues. The germline CDR1 and CDR2 sequences are SQVTM and ANQGSEA. The CDR3 spells CGVAWGNQPQHF. DNA for the CDR3: TGCGGCGTAGCGTGGGGCAATCAGCCCCAGCATTTT. Variable domain in full (rest from reference TRBV29-1 and TRBJ1-5): SAVISQKPSRDICQRGTSLTIQCQVDSQVTMMFWYRQQPGQSLTLIATANQGSEATYESGFVIDKFPISRPNLTFSTLTVSNMSPEDSSIYLCGVAWGNQPQHFGDGTRLSIL.

The gene calls are TRBV11-1 and TRBJ2-2, with D possibly being TRBD2 (6 bases). This CDR3 has 16 amino acids. Germline V gene sequence: CDR1 SGHAT, CDR2 FQDESV (reference sequence). The V end lost 5 bases, the J end lost 1 base, and 14 bases lay between the germline ends. Here the CDR3 DNA reads TGTGCCAGCAGCCCTCGGGAGTCCTTGAACACCGGGGAGCTGTTTTTT. Its protein product is CASSPRESLNTGELFF.

The rearrangement links TRBV27 to TRBJ1-6; TRBD1 matches 7 bases. This CDR3 has 12 residues. Germline V gene data show CDR1 as MNHEY and CDR2 as SMNVEV (reference sequence). V was clipped by 7 bases and J by 7 bases; unmatched bases: 1. Here the CDR3 reads CASKDRNSPLHF. CDR3 bases: TGTGCCAGCAAGGACAGGAATTCACCCCTCCACTTT.

This clonotype was recorded at least ten times. The chain combines TRBV11-2 with TRBJ2-1; possibly TRBD2 for D (6 bases). CDR3 size: 13 residues. Germline V gene data show CDR1 as SGHAT and CDR2 as FQNNGV. The V end lost 4 bases, the J end lost 13 bases, and 17 bases lay between the germline ends. CDR3 nucleotide sequence: TGTGCCAGCAGCTCATTACGGGACTTAGCTCAGTTCTTC. Translation: CASSSLRDLAQFF.

The chain carries TRBV5-6 and TRBJ2-4; no clear D gene. This CDR3 has 15 amino acids. V was cut by 2 bases and J by 0 bases, with 9 bases left in between. Germline-derived CDR1 and CDR2 are SGHDT and YYEEEE. CDR3 sequence (DNA): TGTGCCAGCAGCTTCGGATTTTTAGCCAAAAACATTCAGTACTTC. Translating gives CASSFGFLAKNIQYF.

This clonotype was recorded at least ten times. The CDR3, as DNA: TGTGCCAGCAGCTTAGCAACTAGCGGTCCCCAAGAGACCCAGTACTTC. Its protein is CASSLATSGPQETQYF. The genes are TRBV7-2 and TRBJ2-5; 8 nucleotides line up with TRBD2. Trimming removed 0 bases from V and 1 base from J; junction bases left unmatched: 4. The V gene's germline CDR1 is SGHTA and CDR2 FQGNSA. The CDR3 loop spans 16 amino acids. Together with reference TRBV7-2 and TRBJ2-5, the CDR3 gives the full variable domain: GAGVSQSPSNKVTEKGKDVELRCDPISGHTALYWYRQSLGQGLEFLIYFQGNSAPDKSGLPSDRFSAERTGGSVSTLTIQRTQQEDSAVYLCASSLATSGPQETQYFGPGTRLLVL.

The gene calls are TRBV20-1 and TRBJ2-5; 7 nucleotides agree with TRBD1. Looked up from germline, CDR1 is DFQATT and CDR2 is SNEGSKA (reference sequence). The length of the CDR3 is 15 residues. V gave up 0 bases and J gave up 2 bases; unmatched junction bases: 6. DNA for the CDR3: TGCAGTGCTAGAGATCCCCGACAGGGTCAAGAGACCCAGTACTTC. This translates into CSARDPRQGQETQYF.

This clonotype was detected only a few times. This sequence joins TRBV28 and TRBJ2-5; 10 bases fit TRBD1. V lost 10 bases and J lost 4; bases outside the gene matches: 12. CDR1 is MDHEN and CDR2 is SYDVKM in the germline V gene. The CDR3 contains 15 residues. CDR3: CATSKGDRGRETQYF. CDR3 DNA: TGTGCCACTTCTAAGGGTGACAGGGGGCGAGAGACCCAGTACTTC.

Only a few counts were recorded for this clonotype. The rearrangement uses TRBV9 and TRBJ2-5, with 8 bases aligning to TRBD2. V was pared by 4 bases and J by 1 base, with 9 bases of the junction left unmatched. The CDR3 runs 16 residues. CDR1 is SGDLS, CDR2 YYNGEE, per germline. This chain's CDR3 is CASSPKAGGFQETQYF. As DNA, the CDR3 is TGTGCCAGCAGCCCGAAGGCGGGAGGCTTCCAAGAGACCCAGTACTTC.

This rearrangement joins TRBV29-1 to TRBJ2-2, with 7 bases aligning to TRBD2. In germline, CDR1 is SQVTM, CDR2 ANQGSEA. Trimming removed 7 bases from V and 3 bases from J; junction bases left unmatched: 11. This CDR3 has 15 amino acids. CDR3 sequence (DNA): TGCAGCGCCGAACGCGGGAGCGTCGACACCGGGGAGCTGTTTTTT. Protein: CSAERGSVDTGELFF.

Many counts were recorded for this clonotype. The gene calls are TRBV11-3 and TRBJ2-1; TRBD2 agrees at 9 bases. This CDR3 comprises 15 residues. Unmatched junction bases numbered 16, after V lost 6 bases and J lost 13 bases. CDR1 is SGHNT, CDR2 YENEEA, per germline. The CDR3 nucleotides are TGTGCCAGCAGTAAGGCGGGGGGGACTAAAGGGCGCCAGTTCTTC. Translation: CASSKAGGTKGRQFF.

This clonotype was seen more than once but under ten times. V gene TRBV7-6 combines with J gene TRBJ2-3; 15 nucleotides match TRBD2. J gave up 3 bases and V 6 bases, and 4 bases lay outside the gene matches. CDR3 length equals 16 residues. Germline V gene data show CDR1 as SGHVS and CDR2 as FNYEAQ. The CDR3 DNA follows: TGTGCCAGCAGTCGGACTAGCGGGGGGGAAACAGATACGCAGTATTTT. Translated: CASSRTSGGETDTQYF.

This clonotype was counted at least ten times. The chain carries TRBV5-6 and TRBJ2-5, with no clear D. Germline lookup yields CDR1 SGHDT and CDR2 YYEEEE. The CDR3 loop spans 14 amino acids. V lost 4 bases and J 3 bases, leaving 13 bases between the germline ends. CDR3 amino acids: CASSPGGMEETQYF. The CDR3 region has the DNA TGTGCCAGCAGCCCCGGCGGCATGGAAGAGACCCAGTACTTC.

This clonotype was counted a few times. The V gene is TRBV29-1, the J gene TRBJ2-3, with D perhaps TRBD2 (5 bases). The CDR3 consists of 12 residues. V lost 7 bases and J lost 9, with 17 bases in between. The V gene's germline CDR1 is SQVTM and CDR2 ANQGSEA. The CDR3: CSAEGLFSTQYF. The CDR3 DNA reads TGCAGCGCCGAGGGTTTGTTCTCGACGCAGTATTTT.

This clonotype was found many times. This sequence joins TRBV7-2 and TRBJ2-7; D tentatively fits TRBD1 or TRBD2 (5 bases each). The germline V gene has CDR1 SGHTA and CDR2 FQGNSA. V was shortened by 3 bases and J by 2 bases, with 11 bases between the two germline ends. The CDR3 is 14 amino acids. In DNA, the CDR3 is TGTGCCAGCAGCTTGGGACGTACCACCTACGAGCAGTACTTC. It specifies CASSLGRTTYEQYF.